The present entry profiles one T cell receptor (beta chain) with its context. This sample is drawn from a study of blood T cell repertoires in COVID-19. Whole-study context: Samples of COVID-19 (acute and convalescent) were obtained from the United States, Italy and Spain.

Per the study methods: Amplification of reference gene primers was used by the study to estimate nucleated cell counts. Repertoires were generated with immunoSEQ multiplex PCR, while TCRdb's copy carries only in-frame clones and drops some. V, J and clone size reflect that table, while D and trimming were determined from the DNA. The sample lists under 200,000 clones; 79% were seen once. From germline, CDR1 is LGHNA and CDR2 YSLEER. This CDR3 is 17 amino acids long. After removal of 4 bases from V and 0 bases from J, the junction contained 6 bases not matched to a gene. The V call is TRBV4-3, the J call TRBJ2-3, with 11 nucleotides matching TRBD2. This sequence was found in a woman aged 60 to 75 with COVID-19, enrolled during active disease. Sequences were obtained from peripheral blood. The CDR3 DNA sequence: TGCGCCAGCAGCCCTGGGACTAGCGGAAGAAGCACAGATACGCAGTATTTT. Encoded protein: CASSPGTSGRSTDTQYF.